The present entry profiles one TCR beta chain with its context. This specimen belongs to a study of CD8 T cells in Susac syndrome. This CDR3 contains 15 residues. V gave up 7 bases and J gave up 4 bases; unmatched junction bases: 8. The authors reverse transcribed roughly 0.5 to 1 ug RNA with random hexamers. It was immunoSEQ multiplex PCR that amplified TCR beta CDR3 across 54 Vbeta and 13 Jbeta. MiXCR, applied by TCRdb to the immunoSEQ multiplex PCR reads, yields one record per CDR3 protein. This sample has 100,000 to 150,000 distinct CDR3 sequences, with 90% to 95% found just once. Sequencing targeted TCR beta in T cells from blood (CD8+ and CD4+).

The chain uses TRBV12-3 or TRBV12-4 and TRBJ2-1, with TRBD2 matching 9 bases. The receptor comes from a human donor with multiple sclerosis. Specimen: CD8+ T cells from PBMCs. The CDR3 reads CASTPAGGGYNEQFF. CDR3 sequence (DNA): TGTGCCAGCACCCCGGCGGGGGGGGGTTACAATGAGCAGTTCTTC.